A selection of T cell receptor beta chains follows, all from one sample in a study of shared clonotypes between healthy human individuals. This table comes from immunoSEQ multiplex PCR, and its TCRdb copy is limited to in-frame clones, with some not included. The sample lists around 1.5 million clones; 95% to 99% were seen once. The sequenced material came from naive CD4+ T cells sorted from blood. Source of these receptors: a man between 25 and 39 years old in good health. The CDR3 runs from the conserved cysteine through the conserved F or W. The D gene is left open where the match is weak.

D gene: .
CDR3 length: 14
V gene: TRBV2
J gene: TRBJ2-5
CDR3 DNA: TGTGCCAGCAGTTCCTCAGGGCTGTGGGAGACCCAGTACTTC
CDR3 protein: CASSSSGLWETQYF

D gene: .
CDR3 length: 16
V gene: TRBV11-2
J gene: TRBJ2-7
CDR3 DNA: TGTGCCAGCAGTCCCAGAGGGGGGACAGTCCCCCACGAGCAGTACTTC
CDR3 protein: CASSPRGGTVPHEQYF

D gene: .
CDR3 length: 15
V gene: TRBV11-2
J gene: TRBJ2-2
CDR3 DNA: TGTGCCAGCAGGCCTCCAGGAAAAAACACCGGGGAGCTGTTTTTT
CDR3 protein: CASRPPGKNTGELFF

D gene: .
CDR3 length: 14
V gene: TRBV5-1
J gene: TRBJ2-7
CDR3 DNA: TGCGCCAGCAGTCCGCTCCCAGGGAGCTACGAGCAGTACTTC
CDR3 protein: CASSPLPGSYEQYF

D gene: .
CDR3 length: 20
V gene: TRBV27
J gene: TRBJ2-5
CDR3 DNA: TGTGCCAGCAGTTTATATAGCCCTGGGTTCGGGGTTCGGGGTTTGGAGACCCAGTACTTC
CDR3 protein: CASSLYSPGFGVRGLETQYF

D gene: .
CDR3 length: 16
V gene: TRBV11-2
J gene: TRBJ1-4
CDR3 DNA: TGTGCCAGCAGCTTACTAGGGCTTCCAACTAATGAAAAACTGTTTTTT
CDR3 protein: CASSLLGLPTNEKLFF

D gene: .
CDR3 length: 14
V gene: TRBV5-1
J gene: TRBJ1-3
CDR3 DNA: TGCGCCAGCAGCTTGGCGGGGCGCGGAAACACCATATATTTT
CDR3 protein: CASSLAGRGNTIYF

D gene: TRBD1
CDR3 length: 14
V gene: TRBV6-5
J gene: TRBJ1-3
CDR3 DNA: TGTGCCAGCAGGACAGGGGGACAGCTGAACACCATATATTTT
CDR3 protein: CASRTGGQLNTIYF

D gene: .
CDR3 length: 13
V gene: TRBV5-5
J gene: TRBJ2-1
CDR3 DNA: TGTGCCAGCAGCCCACACCCGGAGGGTGAGCAGTTCTTC
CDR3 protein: CASSPHPEGEQFF

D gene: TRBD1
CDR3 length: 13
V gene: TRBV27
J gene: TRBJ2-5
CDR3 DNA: TGTGCCAGCAGTCGGACAGGGAGAGAGACCCAGTACTTC
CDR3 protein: CASSRTGRETQYF